This record covers a single T cell receptor (beta chain). This clone has just a few counts. The antigen it recognizes is unknown. Base qualities are not provided; no much larger clone lies one nucleotide away. Lesional scalp punch biopsies and peripheral blood were collected from alopecia areata patients. PBMCs were separated by density centrifugation and stained for CD3, CD4 and CD8, after which CD4+ and CD8+ T cells were sorted on a FACSAria. Alopecia areata patients who were not treated were recruited through a multicenter biomarker study. In 4 to 6 patients from the biomarker study, blood CD8+ T cells were sorted further into NKG2D-low and NKG2D-high fractions. These data originate in a study of CD8+ T cells in alopecia areata (dated by TCRdb to the late 2010s). Notes on the research overall: To study T cell clonal expansion in alopecia areata, the researchers applied high-throughput TCRbeta sequencing to both the C3H/HeJ mouse model and human patients. On the human side, TCRbeta sequencing was run on scalp tissue and on sorted CD4+ and CD8+ peripheral blood T cells from healthy controls and from alopecia areata patients with either patchy or totalis/universalis disease. Clonality in the scalp was compared among normal scalp (n=4), patchy alopecia areata scalp (n=8), and alopecia totalis/universalis scalp (n=8). RNA was obtained with the PAXgene miRNA kit for fixed scalp, the miRNeasy kit for PBMCs, and the RNeasy kit for mouse skin. Amplification of TCRbeta CDR3 regions was done by immunoSEQ multiplex PCR using 35 Vbeta forward primers and 13 Jbeta reverse primers. Study-wide findings and limitations: Scalp TCR repertoire analysis is complicated because resident alphabeta T cells in normal human skin are also sequenced, whereas mouse skin is dominated by gammadelta T cells. Compared with normal scalp, lesional scalp had higher clonality and more expanded CD8+ clones, particularly in alopecia totalis/universalis, a pattern that suggests antigenic drive. Shared TCR sequences between patients were less evident than in mice, which may be partly attributable to HLA diversity in the patient population.

Preparation of the library involved the immunoSEQ multiplex PCR assay. RNA was extracted from all samples and reverse transcribed into cDNA, which served as template for TCR sequencing. SuperScript III was used for first-strand cDNA synthesis, primed with a 2:1 mix of oligo-dT and random hexamers. A synthetic immune receptor repertoire was used to assess amplification bias, and residual bias was removed computationally. The authors processed their data as follows. Raw reads were preprocessed to remove errors, and CDR3 was defined according to IMGT conventions as the region from the conserved cysteine to phenylalanine. Clonality was calculated as 1 minus Shannon entropy normalized by log2 of the number of productive unique TCRs. Whether each scalp clone was CD4 or CD8 was inferred by checking scalp TCRbeta sequences against the CD4 and CD8 repertoires from sorted blood. Sourced from immuneACCESS, this table was stored by TCRdb with only in-frame sequences that have V and J called. A share of the clones is absent; for the studies checked, an unresolved V gene accounts for under half, and the remainder has no known explanation. The V and J calls and clone size come from that table; D and trimming were worked out from the DNA. For this sample the table gives some 120,000 clones, of which 40% to 55% were detected only once. Roughly a tenth of the sample is in the top ten clones.

The CDR3 starts with the cysteine, ends with the phenylalanine, and has 13 residues. The retained sequence is limited to the CDR3, 39 bases, with the frame set at the first base. The germline V gene provides CDR1 LGHNA and CDR2 YSLEER. Relative to germline, V is missing 3 bases and J is missing 7 bases, with 3 bases of the junction outside any gene match. Sequences were obtained from NKG2D-low CD8+ T cells sorted from blood. The cell subset or site label, read with the paper, signifies: sorted CD8+ NKG2D-low blood T cells. The TCR originated in a human donor with alopecia areata. The sequence joins TRBV4-3 to TRBJ1-5, and 7 junction bases match TRBD1. For the CDR3, the sequence is CASSHRQGQPQHF. Here is the DNA: TGCGCCAGCAGCCACCGACAGGGCCAGCCCCAGCATTTT.